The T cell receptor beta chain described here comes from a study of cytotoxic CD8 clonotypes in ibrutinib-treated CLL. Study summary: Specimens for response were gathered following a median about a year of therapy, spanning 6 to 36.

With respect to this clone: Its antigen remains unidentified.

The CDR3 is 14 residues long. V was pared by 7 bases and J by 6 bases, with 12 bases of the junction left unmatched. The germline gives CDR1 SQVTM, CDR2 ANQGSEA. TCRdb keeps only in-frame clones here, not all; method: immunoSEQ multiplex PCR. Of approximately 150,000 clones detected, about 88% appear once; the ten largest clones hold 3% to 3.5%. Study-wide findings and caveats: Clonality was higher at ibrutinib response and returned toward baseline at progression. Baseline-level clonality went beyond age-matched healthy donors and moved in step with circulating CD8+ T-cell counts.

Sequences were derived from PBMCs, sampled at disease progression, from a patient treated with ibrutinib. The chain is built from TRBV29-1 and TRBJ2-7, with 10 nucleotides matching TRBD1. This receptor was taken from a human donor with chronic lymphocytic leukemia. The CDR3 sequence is CSAEYGQGVSEQYF. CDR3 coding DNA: TGCAGCGCGGAGTACGGACAGGGGGTATCCGAGCAGTACTTC.